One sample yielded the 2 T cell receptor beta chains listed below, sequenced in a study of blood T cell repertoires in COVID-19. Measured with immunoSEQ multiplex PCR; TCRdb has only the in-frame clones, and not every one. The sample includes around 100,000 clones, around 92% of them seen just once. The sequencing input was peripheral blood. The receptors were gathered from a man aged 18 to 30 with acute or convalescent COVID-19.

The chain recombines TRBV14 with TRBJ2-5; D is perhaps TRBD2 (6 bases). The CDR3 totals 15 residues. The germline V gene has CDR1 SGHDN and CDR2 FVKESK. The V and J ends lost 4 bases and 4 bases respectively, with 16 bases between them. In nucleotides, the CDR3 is TGTGCCAGCAGCCCAAGTGTACTAGCAAGAGAGACCCAGTACTTC. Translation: CASSPSVLARETQYF. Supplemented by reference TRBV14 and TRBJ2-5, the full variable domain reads EAGVTQFPSHSVIEKGQTVTLRCDPISGHDNLYWYRRVMGKEIKFLLHFVKESKQDESGMPNNRFLAERTGGTYSTLKVQPAELEDSGVYFCASSPSVLARETQYFGPGTRLLVL.

CDR3 sequence reads: CASSPNLRSYGYTF. The DNA of the CDR3 is TGTGCCAGCTCACCCAACCTTCGCAGCTATGGCTACACCTTC. J is TRBJ1-2 and V is TRBV18; D call uncertain. This CDR3 has 14 amino acids. Deletions cut 3 bases from V and 4 bases from J, with 12 bases between. Per germline, CDR1 KGHSH and CDR2 LQKENI.